Here is one T cell receptor (beta chain) with its context. No antigen is known for it. Base qualities are not at hand, and no much larger clone is one base apart. Reading the germline V gene (reference sequence) gives CDR1 GTSNPN and CDR2 SVGIG. V is pruned by 5 bases and J by 8 bases, leaving 8 bases of the junction without a gene match. From the cysteine up to the phenylalanine, the CDR3 has a length of 12 residues. The only DNA kept is the CDR3, 36 bases in frame from the first base. The data are from a study of blood T cell repertoires in COVID-19 (dated by TCRdb to about 2020). Some background on the complete study: Samples from collaborators originated in the United States, Italy and Spain and spanned both the acute and convalescent phases of COVID-19. The prospective study material was composed of cDNA or gDNA derived from T cells, B-cell-depleted T cells, or PBMCs. Subjects who had been exposed to COVID-19, were actively infected with it, or had recovered from it provided the deeply sampled blood TCRbeta repertoires that made up the dataset. The repertoires were made available in a free public database intended to serve as a resource for research on the immune response to SARS-CoV-2. The samples were drawn from two sources: the first 160 participants of the ongoing ImmuneRACE study, and over 950 subjects contributed by 6 global collaborators. Sample metadata almost always included a de-identified subject ID, COVID-19 status, age in years and sex. HLA class I and class II types, where available, came from metadata supplied by the sample provider rather than from assay-based typing. Overall results and qualifications from the work: How much clinical and demographic metadata was included differed by source and by participant, and the metadata was provided uncurated.

TCRbeta CDR3 regions were amplified from genomic DNA by means of the immunoSEQ Assay, a bias-controlled multiplex PCR. Per the source publication's procedure: Within the assay, amplification of reference gene primers was used to estimate how many nucleated cells each sample contained. Sequence reads were collapsed and filtered to measure the absolute abundance of every unique TCRbeta CDR3 rearrangement. For each sample, productive Simpson clonality was calculated by taking the square root of Simpson's diversity index across productive rearrangements. TCRdb mirrors the immuneACCESS table, restricted to in-frame sequences. Some clones are absent from its copies; in checked studies, under half trace to an unresolved V gene, and the reason for the others is unknown. D and trimming come from the DNA, and the V and J calls and clone size come from that table. The sample table holds roughly 150,000 clones, of which around 81% were seen once. The leading ten clones occupy less than 5.5% of the sample.

Each collaborating institution followed its own protocols to collect whole blood in K2EDTA tubes. Collaborator samples were shipped for TCRbeta analysis as frozen whole blood, isolated PBMCs, or DNA extracted from either sample type. Rearrangement joined TRBV30 to TRBJ1-1, with 7 central nucleotides matching TRBD1. The receptor comes from a woman aged 45 to 65 with acute or convalescent COVID-19. Sequenced material: peripheral blood. The bases read TGTGCCTGGGCCGGGGGGGGACAGGAAGCTTTCTTT. Translated, it gives CAWAGGGQEAFF.